This T cell receptor beta chain appears in the sequencing data of a study of control samples from healthy donors and cancer patients. Sequencing used immunoSEQ multiplex PCR; TCRdb keeps in-frame clones, though not all of them. Here the sample spans about 130,000 clones, approximately 92% being singletons. Trimming took 3 bases from V and 6 from J; bases not matched to a gene: 10. CDR1 and CDR2 from the germline V gene are SGDLS and YYNGEE. The CDR3 runs 16 residues. Material: PBMCs. V is TRBV9 and J is TRBJ2-1; the match to TRBD2 covers 9 bases. This TCR was sampled from a man older than 75 with head and neck cancer. The CDR3 region is CASSGPRLAGINEQFF. For the CDR3, the DNA is TGTGCCAGCAGCGGGCCGAGGCTAGCGGGAATCAATGAGCAGTTCTTC.